Included here is one T cell receptor (beta chain) sequence, with context. Its antigen remains unidentified. Germline loops: CDR1 SQVTM, CDR2 ANQGSEA. With 7 bases clipped from V and 0 bases from J, the junction kept 3 bases outside the gene matches. This CDR3 is built from 16 residues. This sample was taken from a study of Ad26.COV2.S vaccination and SARS-CoV-2 variants. At the level of the study: Donor was one of the participants in the Ad26.COV2.S arm of the COV1001 trial. The study gave Ad26.COV2.S intramuscularly, once or twice 56 days apart.

Treatment indicated: 15 to 20 received Ad26.COV2.S at low or high dose, single or two shots; five or six received placebo; per-sample allocation not given. The samples were gathered on day 63 after the first injection of vaccine or placebo. Donation came from an adult in Boston who was aged 18-55 years. Data came from immunoSEQ multiplex PCR; TCRdb stores just in-frame clones and leaves some out. The sample lists around 340,000 clones, about 87% seen once, with 6.4% in the top ten. Study-wide results and limits: Using TCR breadth and depth analyses may have led to underestimated total T cell responses.

Sample: peripheral blood, taken in a trial of Ad26.COV2.S vaccine versus placebo. V gene TRBV29-1 combines with J gene TRBJ2-6; TRBD2 matches at 13 bases. This TCR came from a person aged 18-65 years who received the Ad26.COV2.S COVID-19 vaccine or a placebo. DNA of the CDR3: TGCAGCGCCAGACTAGCGGGAGGCTCTGGGGCCAACGTCCTGACTTTC. Translating it yields CSARLAGGSGANVLTF.